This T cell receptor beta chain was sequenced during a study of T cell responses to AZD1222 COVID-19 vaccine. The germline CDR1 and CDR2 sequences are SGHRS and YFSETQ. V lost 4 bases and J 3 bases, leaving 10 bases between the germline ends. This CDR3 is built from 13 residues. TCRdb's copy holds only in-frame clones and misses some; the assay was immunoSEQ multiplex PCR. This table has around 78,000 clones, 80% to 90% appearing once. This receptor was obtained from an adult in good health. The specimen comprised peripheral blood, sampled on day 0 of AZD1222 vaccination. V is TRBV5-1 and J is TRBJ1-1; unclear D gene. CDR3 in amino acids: CASSAGWDTEAFF. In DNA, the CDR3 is TGCGCCAGCAGCGCAGGATGGGACACTGAAGCTTTCTTT.